Detailed here is one T cell receptor (beta chain). The antigen is not known. Produced via immunoSEQ multiplex PCR; TCRdb's table is partial and in-frame only. Among 90,000 to 120,000 clones listed, approximately 88% were seen once. The sample is drawn from a study of T cell responses to AZD1222 COVID-19 vaccine. In germline, CDR1 is SGHRS, CDR2 YFSETQ. Trimming took off 0 bases at V and 3 bases at J, with 7 bases between the two ends. The CDR3 length is 13 residues. Study observations and caveats: Reportedly, nearly half of unique spike TCRs recognized epitopes outside B.1.351/B.1.1.7 mutations. A mostly white British donor set with more females was recruited, and clonal diversity was possibly underestimated.

The origin of this receptor is an adult in good health. The material sequenced was peripheral blood, taken on day 0 of AZD1222 vaccination. The chain employs TRBV5-1 and TRBJ2-7; D gene unclear. CDR3 nucleotides: TGCGCCAGCAGCTTGGGTGGAGACTACGAGCAGTACTTC. This codes for CASSLGGDYEQYF.